Ten or more counts support the clone carrying this TCR beta chain. Its target is unknown. This sample was included in a study of regulatory T cells in long-lasting Graves disease. Whole-study results and caveats: Persistent patients shared more public clonotypes (about 2,800) than newly diagnosed patients (approximately 1,000).

With V trimmed by 5 bases and J by 5 bases, 11 bases remained unmatched. The CDR3 extends over 15 amino acids. Germline V lookup: CDR1 SGHAT, CDR2 FQNNGV. Time point given: persistent/refractory GD, antithyroid drugs over 5 years with positive TRAb. After RNA was extracted from PBMCs, the TCR library was made from it. Relying on iRepertoire HTBI primers and Arm-PCR of CDR3 regions, the team built TCR beta libraries. TCRdb ran MiXCR on the multiplex PCR reads and lists one entry per CDR3 protein. In the table there are around 460,000 distinct CDR3 sequences, about 20% of which are singletons. The sequence was collected from a female donor with Graves disease. The chain couples TRBV11-2 to TRBJ1-1, with TRBD1 matching over 7 bases. Sequencing used peripheral blood mononuclear cells (PBMCs), obtained when the disease was refractory, from a patient treated with antithyroid drugs. This chain's CDR3 is CASSLGQVAGTEAFF. In nucleotides, the CDR3 is TGTGCCAGCAGCCTTGGACAGGTCGCGGGGACTGAAGCTTTCTTT.